This T cell receptor beta chain was captured by sequencing in a study of tumor-infiltrating lymphocytes in primary liver carcinoma. Study results and caveats: Only about 8-24% of top clones were detected in all five tumor regions. Lesser overlap characterized tumor-adjacent and tumor-blood pairs relative to tumor region pairs.

Unsorted bulk tissue, about 19-32 mg of it, served as the source for co-extraction of RNA and DNA. The CDR3 is 13 residues long. Looked up from germline, CDR1 is SEHNR and CDR2 is FQNEAQ (reference sequence). For this clonotype: Its antigen remains unidentified. Being one base from a much bigger clone, this may be a read error.

A primer matching the constant region was used to make TCR beta cDNA from approximately 0.45 ug of total RNA. Slightly modified ARM-PCR with three nested multiplex PCR rounds yielded TCR beta libraries. Running ten to eleven cycles apiece, the first two PCR rounds relied on TRBV1-TRBV30 forward primers together with a C-beta reverse primer. In TCRdb, the multiplex PCR reads were re-called with MiXCR into one record per CDR3 protein. The data show approximately 110,000 distinct CDR3 sequences, with 64% seen just once and approximately 8.9% held by the top ten. Specimen: liver tumor tissue from sampling region 3. The subset is: tumor region T3, left-lateral pole. The chain carries TRBV7-9 and TRBJ1-5; unclear D gene. This TCR derives from a woman in her sixties with primary liver carcinoma and hepatitis B virus infection. Here the CDR3 reads CASSRDSNQLQHF. CDR3 DNA: TGTGCCAGCAGCCGAGATAGCAATCAGCTCCAGCATTTT.